This TCR beta chain stems from a study of cytotoxic CD8 clonotypes in ibrutinib-treated CLL (dated by TCRdb to the early 2020s). With respect to the entire study: In this cohort, 15 patients were treatment-naive and about ten were relapsed/refractory, while around 18 had unmutated IGHV. Responses were partial in about 25 patients and complete in 2; after median approximately 67 months follow-up, around 15 stayed in remission and 12 progressed. Samples at response were collected after a median of around twelve months of treatment, with a range of about 6 to 36 months. On average, each sample yielded 250,000 to 300,000 productive templates and roughly 95,000 productive rearrangements. Of the 90 or so participants in the trial, roughly 26 had longitudinal samples available. Cryopreserved peripheral blood mononuclear cells were obtained prior to treatment, at the time of response, and at either disease progression or sustained remission. Every remission and progressive disease sample was obtained while ibrutinib was still being received by the patients.

The sample holds a few counts of this clone. It lacks a known antigen. The sample holds no much larger clone one base away, and base qualities are not on file. A MiSeq instrument was used for deep resolution sequencing, which targeted depths ranging from 1 in 1 million up to 1 in 200,000 T cells, with coverage averaging 10x for each clonotype. The immunoSEQ hsTCRB Kit was used to generate TCR beta libraries. On the study's bioinformatics: ImmunoSEQ Data Assistant and ImmunoSEQ Analyzer were used for data analysis, and V, D and J genes were assigned according to IMGT definitions. Clonality, which ranges from 0 to 1, was calculated by subtracting the normalized Shannon entropy of productive rearrangement frequencies from one. Only overrepresented clonotypes making up at least 0.05% of each patient's repertoire were included in the public clonotype analysis. Some 13 age-matched healthy donor repertoires from immuneACCESS served as clonality controls. Here the immuneACCESS table is served through TCRdb, limited to in-frame sequences with V and J called. Missing clones are a known gap in these copies; in checked studies unresolved V genes cover under half, and the rest lacks a known reason. Clone size and V and J calls were adopted from that table, with D and trimming inferred from the DNA. The sample table contains about 39,000 clones; only one count was recorded for 68% of them. In total, the top ten clones hold about 7.4% of the sample.

Including cysteine and phenylalanine, the CDR3 has 14 amino acids. Only the CDR3 part of the read is kept: 42 bases, read in frame from the first base. For this chain, trimming is 10 bases at the V end and 6 bases at the J end, and the number of junction bases without a gene match is 11. For CDR1 and CDR2, the germline V gene lists MNHEY and SVGAGI. Reading the label with the study, this specimen's time point is: progressive disease on ibrutinib. For TCR beta library preparation, roughly 2 micrograms of genomic DNA was extracted from cryopreserved PBMCs. High-throughput TCR beta sequencing was performed on longitudinal blood samples from CLL patients receiving ibrutinib monotherapy. The patients took part in an open-label, single-center phase 2 trial of ibrutinib monotherapy. Overall results and qualifications from the work: At ibrutinib response clonality went up, during sustained remission it held steady, and at progression it dropped back toward baseline. Baseline clonality exceeded that of age-matched healthy donors and correlated strongly with circulating CD8+ T-cell counts. Public clonotypes were found to be uncommon and were observed to contract or remain stable during treatment; the increase in clonality was shown to reflect expansion of private clonotypes at ibrutinib response. Sampling times were not matched between patients in sustained remission and patients whose disease was progressing, and lymph node repertoires were not examined.

Recombination linked TRBV6-5 to TRBJ2-1, and 8 bases in between align with TRBD2. This clonotype was obtained from a human donor with chronic lymphocytic leukemia. The material sequenced was PBMCs, taken at disease progression, from a patient treated with ibrutinib. For the CDR3, the sequence is CATAPAGESNEQFF. The base sequence is TGTGCCACCGCACCAGCGGGAGAAAGCAATGAGCAGTTCTTC.